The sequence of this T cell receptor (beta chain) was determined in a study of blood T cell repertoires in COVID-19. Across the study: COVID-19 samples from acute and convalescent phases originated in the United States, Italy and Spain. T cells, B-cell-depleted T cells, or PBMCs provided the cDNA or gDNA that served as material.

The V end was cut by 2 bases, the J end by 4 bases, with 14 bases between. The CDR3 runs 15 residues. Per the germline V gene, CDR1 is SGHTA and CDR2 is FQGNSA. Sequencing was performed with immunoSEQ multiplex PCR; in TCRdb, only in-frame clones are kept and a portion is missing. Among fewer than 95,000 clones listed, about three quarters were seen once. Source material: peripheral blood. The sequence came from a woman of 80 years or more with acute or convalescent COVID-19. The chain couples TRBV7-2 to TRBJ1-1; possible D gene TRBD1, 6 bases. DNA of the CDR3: TGTGCCAGCAGCTTATTTAGGGGGTCGGGCACTGAAGCTTTCTTT. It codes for CASSLFRGSGTEAFF.